The 18 T cell receptor beta chains below all came from one sample that was sequenced in a study of blood T cell repertoires in COVID-19. The repertoire was sequenced with immunoSEQ multiplex PCR; TCRdb's copy has only in-frame clones and lacks some. The sample has about 23,000 clones, roughly 92% seen once. The sample was peripheral blood. These receptors were obtained from a woman aged 45 to 65 with active COVID-19.

This chain connects TRBV2 to TRBJ2-1; TRBD1 matches 7 bases. The CDR3 is 15 residues long. J was trimmed by 0 bases and V by 3 bases; bases with no gene match: 2. Germline V gives CDR1 SNHLY, CDR2 FYNNEI. The CDR3: CASSDSGGSYNEQFF. In DNA, the CDR3 is TGTGCCAGCAGTGATTCAGGGGGCTCCTACAATGAGCAGTTCTTC.

The V and J genes are TRBV9 and TRBJ1-1; 7 bases align to TRBD1. This CDR3 comprises 14 residues. Germline loops: CDR1 SGDLS, CDR2 YYNGEE. V shed 5 bases and J 3 bases; nucleotides not matched to a gene: 7. CDR3 in amino acids: CASSQGVEDTEAFF. The CDR3 nucleotides are TGTGCCAGCAGTCAGGGGGTCGAGGACACTGAAGCTTTCTTT.

The chain links TRBV9 to TRBJ2-5, with D possibly TRBD2 on 6 matching bases. Trimming left V 0 bases short and J 5 bases short, with 14 bases between. CDR1 and CDR2 from the germline V gene are SGDLS and YYNGEE. There are 15 residues in the CDR3. CDR3 protein: CASSVASGVGETQYF. In nucleotides, the CDR3 is TGTGCCAGCAGCGTAGCATCGGGGGTAGGGGAGACCCAGTACTTC.

This chain joins TRBV24-1 and TRBJ2-3, with TRBD1 identical over 7 bases. The CDR3 extends over 14 amino acids. Germline values: CDR1 KGHDR, CDR2 SFDVKD. V lost 9 bases, J lost 6 bases, and 11 bases stayed unmatched. The CDR3 protein is CATQGQENLDTQYF. For the CDR3, the DNA is TGTGCCACCCAAGGACAGGAGAACCTCGATACGCAGTATTTT.

The chain uses TRBV6-5 and TRBJ1-6; TRBD1 aligns across 10 bases. This CDR3 contains 15 residues. V gave up 8 bases and J gave up 9 bases; unmatched junction bases: 10. CDR1 is MNHEY and CDR2 is SVGAGI in the germline V gene. The CDR3, as DNA: TGTGCCAGCTACGCTATGACAGGGGGCGGTTCACCCCTCCACTTT. Translating it yields CASYAMTGGGSPLHF.

The genes are TRBV5-1 and TRBJ2-1, with 9 bases fitting TRBD1. CDR1 is SGHRS, CDR2 YFSETQ, per germline. The CDR3 contains 15 residues. Trimming took 4 bases from V and 8 from J; bases not matched to a gene: 10. CDR3 sequence: CASSEGQGLGYEQFF. In nucleotides, the CDR3 is TGCGCCAGCAGCGAGGGACAGGGTTTAGGATATGAGCAGTTCTTC.

J is TRBJ2-3 and V is TRBV18, with 11 bases aligning to TRBD2. The CDR3 consists of 16 residues. The V gene's germline CDR1 is KGHSH and CDR2 LQKENI. Trimming removed 1 base from V and 6 bases from J; junction bases left unmatched: 6. DNA for the CDR3: TGTGCCAGCTCACCACGACTAGCGGGGTCCCCTGATACGCAGTATTTT. This encodes CASSPRLAGSPDTQYF.

This chain links TRBV11-3 with TRBJ2-2, with D unclear. Germline loops: CDR1 SGHNT, CDR2 YENEEA. CDR3 length equals 14 residues. V lost 5 bases, J lost 1 base, and 8 bases lay in between. The CDR3 reads CASSLQENTGELFF. In DNA form, the CDR3 reads TGTGCCAGCAGCCTTCAGGAGAACACCGGGGAGCTGTTTTTT.

The chain links TRBV7-9 to TRBJ2-1; 8 nucleotides match TRBD2. V lost 4 bases to trimming and J lost 7 bases; unmatched junction nucleotides: 6. CDR1 and CDR2 (germline): SEHNR, FQNEAQ (reference sequence). The CDR3 extends over 14 amino acids. The CDR3 is CASSYGLAGNEQFF. For the CDR3, the DNA is TGTGCCAGCAGCTACGGACTAGCCGGGAATGAGCAGTTCTTC.

The chain combines TRBV11-3 with TRBJ2-7; the match to TRBD1 covers 9 bases. V dropped 4 bases and J dropped 4; count of bases not matched to a gene: 8. CDR1 is SGHNT, CDR2 YENEEA, per germline. The CDR3 length is 15 residues. CDR3: CASSSSGDRGYEQYF. As DNA, the CDR3 is TGTGCCAGCAGCTCCTCCGGTGACAGGGGGTACGAGCAGTACTTC.

The V and J genes are TRBV7-2 and TRBJ1-2, with D possibly TRBD1 on 6 matching bases. This CDR3 region has 15 residues. Looked up from germline, CDR1 is SGHTA and CDR2 is FQGNSA. V was cut by 1 base and J by 6 bases, with 15 bases left in between. CDR3 region: CASSLGKGEWDGYTF. As DNA, the CDR3 is TGTGCCAGCAGCTTAGGGAAGGGGGAATGGGATGGCTACACCTTC.

CDR3 bases: TGTGCCAGTAGTATGAGTGTGAACACTGAAGCTTTCTTT. This translates into CASSMSVNTEAFF. V is TRBV19 and J is TRBJ1-1; D is unresolved. The CDR3 loop spans 13 amino acids. The V and J ends lost 3 bases and 0 bases respectively, with 5 bases between them. CDR1 and CDR2 from the germline V gene are LNHDA and SQIVND (reference sequence).

The chain combines TRBV21-1 with TRBJ2-1; the tabulated D call, TRBD2, remains unverified against the DNA. TRBV21-1 is an annotated pseudogene. There are 15 residues in the CDR3. The CDR3 sequence: CASSKESVSYNEQFF. The DNA for the CDR3 is TGTGCCAGCAGCAAAGAGAGCGTCTCCTACAATGAGCAGTTCTTC.

This clone was observed a single time. J is TRBJ2-1 and V is TRBV7-2; 11 bases agree with TRBD2. CDR3 length: 16 amino acids. CDR1 is SGHTA and CDR2 is FQGNSA in the germline V gene. Trimming took 5 bases from V and 7 from J; bases not matched to a gene: 10. The CDR3 nucleotides read TGTGCCAGCAGCCTAATGACTAGCGGGATGAGGAATGAGCAGTTCTTC. It specifies CASSLMTSGMRNEQFF.

The chain couples TRBV5-1 to TRBJ2-2; TRBD2 matches 7 bases. The CDR3 consists of 16 residues. Germline V lookup: CDR1 SGHRS, CDR2 YFSETQ. J was trimmed by 2 bases and V by 0 bases; bases with no gene match: 4. CDR3 in DNA: TGCGCCAGCAGCTTGGAAGTGGGACTAAACACCGGGGAGCTGTTTTTT. This encodes CASSLEVGLNTGELFF.

The chain has TRBV10-2 and TRBJ2-5; a weak D match, TRBD1 (6 bases). Trimming cost V 3 bases and J 4 bases, with 9 bases left between them. CDR1 and CDR2 from the germline V gene are WSHSY and SAAADI. CDR3 length equals 13 residues. CDR3 residues: CASSEQGAETQYF. CDR3 nucleotides: TGCGCCAGCAGTGAACAGGGAGCAGAGACCCAGTACTTC.

The V call is TRBV29-1, the J call TRBJ2-5; 9 nucleotides agree with TRBD2. The CDR3 is made up of 12 amino acids. Germline V gene sequence: CDR1 SQVTM, CDR2 ANQGSEA. The V segment lost 4 bases and the J segment 9 bases; nucleotides outside the gene matches: 6. As DNA, the CDR3 is TGCAGCGTTGTCCTAGCGGGGAGGGCCCAGTACTTC. It encodes CSVVLAGRAQYF.

The chain uses TRBV5-4 and TRBJ2-5; TRBD2 matches 10 bases. The CDR3 is made up of 17 amino acids. CDR1 is SGHNT and CDR2 is YYREEE in the germline V gene (reference sequence). V lost 1 base and J lost 5; bases outside the gene matches: 11. CDR3 nucleotide sequence: TGTGCCAGCAGCTTGCAAGCGCTAGCGGGGGAGGGGGAGACCCAGTACTTC. This encodes CASSLQALAGEGETQYF. The variable domain in full, with the rest retrieved from reference TRBV5-4 and TRBJ2-5, is ETGVTQSPTHLIKTRGQQVTLRCSSQSGHNTVSWYQQALGQGPQFIFQYYREEENGRGNFPPRFSGLQFPNYSSELNVNALELDDSALYLCASSLQALAGEGETQYFGPGTRLLVL.